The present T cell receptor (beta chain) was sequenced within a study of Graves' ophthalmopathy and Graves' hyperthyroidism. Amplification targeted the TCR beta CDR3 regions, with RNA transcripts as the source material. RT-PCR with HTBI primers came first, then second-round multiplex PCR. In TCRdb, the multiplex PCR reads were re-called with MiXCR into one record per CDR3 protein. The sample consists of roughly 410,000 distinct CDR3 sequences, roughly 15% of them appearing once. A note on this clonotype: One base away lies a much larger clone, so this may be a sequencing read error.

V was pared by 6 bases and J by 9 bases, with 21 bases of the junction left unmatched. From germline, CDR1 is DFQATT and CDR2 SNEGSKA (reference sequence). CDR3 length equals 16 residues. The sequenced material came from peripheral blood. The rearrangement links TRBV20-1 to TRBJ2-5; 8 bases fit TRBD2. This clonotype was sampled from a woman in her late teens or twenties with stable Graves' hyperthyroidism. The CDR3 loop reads CSAPRVIAGRLGAQYF. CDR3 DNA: TGCAGTGCCCCCCGGGTAATAGCGGGACGACTCGGGGCCCAGTACTTC.